This T cell receptor (beta chain) was retrieved from a study of cytomegalovirus exposure and HLA in healthy donors (dated by TCRdb to between 2016 and 2019). In the study overall: An earlier analysis of 587 of the donors reported roughly 300 Gb of sequence data and some 110 million unique TCR beta sequences obtained from around 170 million T cells. The study aimed to test whether cataloging public T cell receptors could reveal signatures of past pathogen exposure. Donor age, sex, ethnicity and CMV serostatus were collected together with the repertoire data. In a later analysis, previously published TCR beta repertoires from 600 to 850 donors were re-analyzed and high-resolution HLA genotyping was added so that TCR occurrence patterns could be studied. In the later analysis, no new phenotypic data were used to find candidate immune exposures; instead, reliance was placed on TCR beta sequences and their occurrence across donors. A separate validation cohort of 100 to 150 different subjects was used in addition to the approximately 700-subject first cohort. To predict cytomegalovirus infection status, the study brought together high-throughput TCR immunosequencing, statistical association of individual TCRs with disease status, and machine learning. Class I and class II HLA loci were covered by the typing at four-digit resolution. A later genetic analysis used genome-wide SNP genotypes for about 65% of the 666 donors, treating that subset as a discovery cohort. The number of donors typed differed by locus, with roughly 620-630 for A, B, C, DRB1 and DQB1, more than 500 for DQA1, over 600 for DPA1, and about 450 for DPB1. An earlier analysis of some 600 of the donors applied high-throughput TCR beta sequencing to assess whether each TCR beta V gene segment acted as functional or pseudogenic. Using immunosequencing, the study profiled T cell repertoires from fewer than 850 subjects and related those repertoires to cytomegalovirus serostatus. All discovery cohort repertoires had been generated on a single sequencing platform. Of the 300 to 500 genotyped donors, 81% were placed in the genetic ancestry cluster associated with self-reported Caucasian donors. Among roughly 400 genotyped donors of the cohort, an average of approximately 230,000 unique TCR beta nucleotide sequences were sequenced per donor, roughly a sixth of them non-productive. Roughly 5 DR-DQ haplotypes were treated as single units for association and clustering because of strong linkage in the cohort. Approximately 300 gigabases of sequencing data and roughly 81 million unique TCR sequences made up an early release that covered 500 to 700 HLA-typed donors.

The library came from the immunoSEQ multiplex PCR assay. A mixture of 60 forward primers for TCR Vbeta segments and 13 reverse primers for TCR Jbeta segments was used in the multiplex PCR. The CDR3 region of rearranged TCR beta genes was amplified from genomic DNA with a multiplex PCR assay. The Illumina HiSeq System was used to sequence the amplified TCR beta libraries as 87-base-pair reads. The paper's processing steps were these. Across the 670 or so repertoires, a later analysis counted around 80 million unique TCR beta chains, approximately 10 million of which were shared by at least two donors. To remove PCR and sequencing errors, raw reads were error-corrected and collapsed into unique sequences using a nearest-neighbor algorithm that merged closely related sequences. V, D and J gene segments were assigned by aligning CDR3 sequences to IMGT reference sequences. For a sequence to be retained, a match of at least six nucleotides was required to both a V gene segment and a J gene segment. Rearrangements were classified as productive when the CDR3 lacked stop codons and remained in frame with V and J, and all other rearrangements were classified as non-productive. CDR3 was defined by IMGT convention, running from the second conserved V-encoded cysteine to the conserved J-encoded phenylalanine. In an earlier analysis of around 640 of the donors, sequences lacking an unambiguous match to a single V gene segment were excluded. An earlier analysis of approximately 590 of the donors classified V segments as functional when productive rearrangements were above 56.7% and as segregating when the standard deviation between donors was above 5%. To diagnose cytomegalovirus status from the catalog of TCR beta chain sequences, a statistical classification framework was built. In a later analysis, TCR nucleotide sequences were compared against IMGT/GENE-DB human TR gene sequences so that V and J genes could be assigned. Using the TCRdist pipeline, a later analysis assigned CDR3 sequences along with most-parsimonious VDJ recombination scenarios. A later analysis defined each TCR beta chain by its CDR3 amino acid sequence plus V-gene family, and excluded reads lacking a unique V-gene family. In a later analysis, nearly 600 highly shared, low-generation-probability nucleotide sequences were removed to address suspected cross-contamination and a sequencing artifact. In a later analysis, a clonal expansion index was calculated for each public chain from normalized within-repertoire ranks of inferred template counts. In a later analysis, generation probabilities were computed using a VDJ recombination model fitted to out-of-frame rearrangements, and the results were checked against IGoR. In a later analysis, TCR-TCR, TCR-HLA and TCR-CMV co-occurrence was scored with hypergeometric tests, and a repertoire-size bias correction was applied to TCR pairs. In a later analysis, false discovery rates were estimated by permuting HLA or CMV assignments 20 times. In a later analysis, co-occurring TCRs were grouped with DBSCAN, and TCRdist sequence similarity was added when clustering was performed within HLA-allele-positive subsets. Repertoires with fewer than 30,000 or more than 120,000 public chains, plus five repertoires with anomalous nucleotide sharing, were excluded from co-occurrence clustering. What TCRdb holds here is the immuneACCESS table cut down to in-frame rearrangements. Part of the clones is not present; checked against another copy, under half of the missing clones reflect an unresolved V gene, and the others are unexplained. V, J and clone size were drawn from that table, and D and trimming were deduced from the DNA. The sample table lists 150,000 to 200,000 clones, over 75% of them with a count of one. The ten largest clones represent 1.5% to 2% of the sample.

The CDR3, from cysteine to phenylalanine, totals 16 residues. The CDR3 DNA has 48 bases and is translated from base 1. In the germline V gene, CDR1 corresponds to LGHNA and CDR2 to YSLEER. The junction shows trimming of 4 bases on V and 9 bases on J, plus 22 bases between the germline ends. Overall results and qualifications from the work: In a later analysis, HLA-associated TCR beta chains were found to be more clonally expanded and to have lower generation probabilities than equally common non-associated chains. Broadly in line with IMGT annotations, most TCR beta V segments showed up in productive rearrangements about 87% or about 30% of the time in an earlier analysis of around 550 of the donors. The only immune exposure information available for the cohort was CMV serostatus. A total of 150 or so TCR beta chains were listed by the study as associated with cytomegalovirus. In both the original and validation cohorts, the classifier was reported to diagnose cytomegalovirus status with high specificity and sensitivity. A further reported finding was that TCR beta sequences accurately predicted the HLA-A and HLA-B alleles for most subjects in the first cohort. In vitro tests confirmed that three of the cytomegalovirus-associated TCR beta chains recognize cytomegalovirus antigens. In a later analysis, TCR association rates were found to vary across HLA loci, with the most associated TCRs seen for DRB1 alleles and the fewest for HLA-C alleles. In a later analysis, about 17,000 TCR beta sequences were associated with specific HLA alleles at a false discovery rate of 0.05. The authors suggested that the approach could potentially be extended to other disease states and immunological phenotypes. A later genetic analysis reported fewer N-insertions in productive TCRs among donors in an Asian-associated ancestry cluster than the approximately 670-donor mean. This cohort had only TCR beta chains sequenced, and the lack of alpha or paired-chain data limited which features could be detected. HLA typing was unavailable for some donors at each locus, so association tests used only the typed subset. According to a later analysis, parvovirus B19, influenza, CMV and Epstein-Barr virus appeared linked to several top co-occurrence clusters. V-gene and J-gene trimming of TCR beta chains was associated with a missense DCLRE1C variant in a later genetic analysis, and the association was replicated in an independent cohort. Correlated functional status among segregating V segments might be attributable to linkage disequilibrium, but an unknown experimental factor could not be ruled out. Presence/absence analyses assumed roughly uniform sequencing depth across donors, an assumption that may not hold. Assigning TCR associations to individual alleles was difficult when HLA alleles, especially DR and DQ, strongly co-occurred. In a later analysis, most CMV-associated TCR beta chains were found to appear HLA-restricted, with HLA associations seemingly driven largely by CMV exposure. Some IMGT-functional V segments, including TRBV6-2 and TRBV6-3, could not be distinguished by the 87-base-pair reads and were therefore excluded. Most TCR sequences were observed very rarely across donors, whereas some public TCRs were present in many individuals. Because counts were too low, roughly 17 rarely observed V segments, including chromosome 9 orphons, were left out of the earlier analysis of roughly 600 of the donors. A cluster of highly shared sequence variants was judged likely to represent a technical artifact of the sequencing pipeline.

Concerning this clone itself: Its antigen is unknown. There are no base qualities to consult, and no much larger clone falls within one base.

The cohort consisted of 600 to 750 healthy bone marrow donors. At the time of sampling, all cohort members were nominally healthy, though unrecorded immune exposures were likely present. The donor was CMV seronegative and belonged to the group of 350 to 400 seronegative cohort members. A peripheral blood sample was provided by each donor, and peripheral blood mononuclear cells were used for TCR beta sequencing. The Qiagen DNeasy Blood Extraction Kit was used to extract genomic DNA from the blood cell samples. Sequenced input: PBMCs. The sequence derives from a woman aged 25-40 years in good health and CMV-seronegative. Recombination joined TRBV4-3 with TRBJ2-1; TRBD1 is a possible D gene, resting on 7 matching bases. The nucleotide sequence reads as follows: TGCGCCAGCAGCCCCCAATTCGGAGGGGGCTTTTTTGAGCAGTTCTTC. Its protein product is CASSPQFGGGFFEQFF.